Each of the 31 T cell receptor beta chains below was sequenced from the same sample in a study of cytomegalovirus exposure and HLA in healthy donors. TCRdb's copy holds only in-frame clones and misses some; the assay was immunoSEQ multiplex PCR. The table records some 90,000 clones, roughly 87% of them present only once. The specimen was PBMCs. These receptors came from a man aged 18-30 years in good health and CMV-seropositive.

This rearrangement joins TRBV4-3 to TRBJ2-1; D is perhaps TRBD2 (5 bases). Germline assignment: CDR1 LGHNA and CDR2 YSLEER. CDR3 length: 13 residues. Trimming left V 4 bases short and J 9 bases short, with 13 bases between. CDR3 sequence reads: CASSPKLAGEQFF. In nucleotides, the CDR3 is TGCGCCAGCAGCCCAAAGTTGGCGGGTGAGCAGTTCTTC.

This sequence joins TRBV6-5 and TRBJ2-7, with D perhaps matching TRBD2 (5 bases). Germline-derived CDR1 and CDR2 are MNHEY and SVGAGI. V was pared by 2 bases and J by 3 bases, with 8 bases between. The CDR3 sequence is 13 residues long. This CDR3 reads CASSYTGIYEQYF. Written as DNA, the CDR3 is TGTGCCAGCAGTTACACGGGGATCTACGAGCAGTACTTC.

The chain combines TRBV11-2 with TRBJ2-1; 11 bases are a match to TRBD2. V was pared by 4 bases and J by 9 bases, with 11 bases of the junction left unmatched. This CDR3 is built from 16 residues. CDR1 is SGHAT and CDR2 is FQNNGV in the germline V gene. CDR3 region: CASSSGLAEVQGEQFF. DNA for the CDR3: TGTGCCAGCAGCTCGGGACTAGCGGAGGTACAAGGTGAGCAGTTCTTC. Looking up the rest from reference TRBV11-2 and TRBJ2-1 gives the full variable domain: EAGVAQSPRYKIIEKRQSVAFWCNPISGHATLYWYQQILGQGPKLLIQFQNNGVVDDSQLPKDRFSAERLKGVDSTLKIQPAKLEDSAVYLCASSSGLAEVQGEQFFGPGTRLTVL.

V usage is TRBV7-8 and J usage is TRBJ2-7, with D tentatively TRBD2 (6 bases). The germline V gene has CDR1 SGHVS and CDR2 FQNEAQ. The CDR3 is 13 residues long. V dropped 6 bases and J dropped 5 bases, with 14 bases sitting between them. The chain's CDR3 is CASRRLGSNEQYF. The CDR3 nucleotides read TGTGCCAGCAGGCGACTAGGGTCCAACGAGCAGTACTTC. Full variable domain (missing parts from reference TRBV7-8 and TRBJ2-7): GAGVSQSPRYKVAKRGQDVALRCDPISGHVSLFWYQQALGQGPEFLTYFQNEAQLDKSGLPSDRFFAERPEGSVSTLKIQRTQQEDSAVYLCASRRLGSNEQYFGPGTRLTVT.

The chain combines TRBV9 with TRBJ2-5; 13 nucleotides line up with TRBD2. The germline V gene has CDR1 SGDLS and CDR2 YYNGEE. Germline trimming cut 4 bases from V and 5 bases from J; bases unmatched to any gene: 8. The CDR3 contains 16 residues. The CDR3 sequence: CASSPTSGRAGETQYF. CDR3 sequence (DNA): TGTGCCAGCAGCCCCACTAGCGGGAGGGCGGGGGAGACCCAGTACTTC.

The chain couples TRBV9 to TRBJ2-7, with a tentative D call TRBD2 (5 bases). Germline assignment: CDR1 SGDLS and CDR2 YYNGEE. V lost 0 bases and J lost 0, with 10 bases in between. The CDR3 sequence is 15 residues long. CDR3 residues: CASSVAPDYSYEQYF. The CDR3 region has the DNA TGTGCCAGCAGCGTAGCCCCAGACTACTCCTACGAGCAGTACTTC.

The chain links TRBV19 to TRBJ2-1, with TRBD1 identical over 7 bases. The CDR3 is 17 residues long. V lost 4 bases to trimming and J lost 7 bases; unmatched junction nucleotides: 16. Germline values: CDR1 LNHDA, CDR2 SQIVND (reference sequence). CDR3: CASSRQQGSLTGNEQFF. The CDR3 DNA sequence: TGTGCCAGTAGTAGACAACAGGGGTCCCTAACAGGGAATGAGCAGTTCTTC.

The chain carries TRBV5-6 and TRBJ2-5, with D maybe TRBD1 (6 bases). Germline values: CDR1 SGHDT, CDR2 YYEEEE. V was pared by 0 bases and J by 2 bases, with 11 bases between. The CDR3 totals 15 residues. The CDR3 DNA is TGTGCCAGCAGCTTGGCACAGGGCGTACAAGAGACCCAGTACTTC. This translates into CASSLAQGVQETQYF. Filled out from reference TRBV5-6 and TRBJ2-5, the complete variable domain reads DAGVTQSPTHLIKTRGQQVTLRCSPKSGHDTVSWYQQALGQGPQFIFQYYEEEERQRGNFPDRFSGHQFPNYSSELNVNALLLGDSALYLCASSLAQGVQETQYFGPGTRLLVL.

The chain has TRBV4-3 and TRBJ2-1; maybe TRBD2 (6 bases). Between the trimmed V and J ends, which lost 0 bases and 0 bases, there was a span of 12 bases. CDR3 length equals 17 residues. Germline lookup yields CDR1 LGHNA and CDR2 YSLEER. CDR3 residues: CASSQERTTSSYNEQFF. The CDR3 nucleotides read TGCGCCAGCAGCCAAGAGAGGACTACAAGCTCCTACAATGAGCAGTTCTTC.

In its sample, this clone was seen a few times. The V call is TRBV21-1, the J call TRBJ1-2; TRBD1, the table's D call, was not compared with the DNA. TRBV21-1 is a pseudogene locus. The length of the CDR3 is 14 residues. The CDR3 loop is CASSKYFSRSGYTF. As DNA, the CDR3 is TGTGCCAGCAGCAAATATTTTTCCAGGTCTGGCTACACCTTC.

The chain uses TRBV4-1 and TRBJ2-1, with 7 bases matching TRBD1. The CDR3 consists of 16 residues. Germline CDR1 reads MGHRA; CDR2 reads YSYEKL. After removal of 4 bases from V and 3 bases from J, the junction contained 9 bases not matched to a gene. CDR3 amino acids: CASSLLGDRYYNEQFF. The CDR3 bases are TGCGCCAGCAGCCTTTTAGGGGACAGATACTACAATGAGCAGTTCTTC.

The chain joins TRBV20-1 to TRBJ2-7; D is possibly TRBD2 (6 bases). Germline values: CDR1 DFQATT, CDR2 SNEGSKA (reference sequence). CDR3 length: 11 residues. With 3 bases removed from V and 3 bases from J, the gap between germline ends came to 6 bases. CDR3 DNA: TGCAGTGCTAGGACTAGCTACGAGCAGTACTTC. Translated, it gives CSARTSYEQYF.

By proportion, this clone is medium-sized. Other nucleotide sequences in the sample specify the same CDR3. The chain joins TRBV19 to TRBJ2-1; 12 nucleotides align to TRBD2. The V and J ends lost 4 bases and 4 bases, in that order; junction bases with no gene match: 2. This CDR3 spans 15 amino acids. The V gene's germline CDR1 is LNHDA and CDR2 SQIVND (reference sequence). The CDR3 loop is CASSRTSGDYNEQFF. Here the CDR3 DNA reads TGTGCCAGTAGTAGGACTAGCGGGGATTACAATGAGCAGTTCTTC.

Here the CDR3 reads CASSFSSGGGETQYF. The DNA of the CDR3 is TGCGCCAGCAGCTTTTCTAGCGGGGGCGGGGAGACCCAGTACTTC. The chain has TRBV5-1 and TRBJ2-5; 10 positions agree with TRBD2. With V trimmed by 2 bases and J by 5 bases, 6 bases remained unmatched. CDR1 and CDR2 (germline): SGHRS, YFSETQ. The CDR3 is made up of 15 amino acids.

This sequence joins TRBV25-1 and TRBJ2-5; D possibly corresponds to TRBD2 (5 bases). The V end lost 4 bases, the J end lost 0 bases, and 9 bases lay between the germline ends. CDR1 and CDR2 (germline): MGHDK, SYGVNS. The CDR3 contains 14 residues. CDR3 sequence (DNA): TGTGCCAGCAGTGTTCTCGGGGACCAAGAGACCCAGTACTTC. This codes for CASSVLGDQETQYF.

This chain joins TRBV7-2 and TRBJ1-2; a possible D gene is TRBD1 (5 bases). The CDR3 has 13 residues. V lost 2 bases to trimming and J lost 3 bases, with 7 bases between them. Germline V gene sequence: CDR1 SGHTA, CDR2 FQGNSA. CDR3 loop: CASSLTGDYGYTF. The CDR3 coding sequence is TGTGCCAGCAGCTTAACGGGGGACTATGGCTACACCTTC.

The chain is built from TRBV7-2 and TRBJ2-7; TRBD1 matches 9 bases. The CDR3 is made up of 15 amino acids. The germline gives CDR1 SGHTA, CDR2 FQGNSA. Losses at the gene ends were 4 bases for V and 3 bases for J; bases not matched to a gene: 7. This chain's CDR3 is CASSYNPGQGYEQYF. As DNA, the CDR3 is TGTGCCAGCAGCTACAATCCGGGACAGGGCTACGAGCAGTACTTC.

V usage is TRBV27 and J usage is TRBJ2-1, with a weak D call TRBD2 (7 bases). This CDR3 region has 19 residues. CDR1 is MNHEY and CDR2 is SMNVEV in the germline V gene (reference sequence). V shed 3 bases and J shed 6 bases, with 27 bases lying between them. CDR3 nucleotides: TGTGCCAGCAGTTTCCGGGGGGCGGTTGTCGGGGTGGCCGCCAATGAGCAGTTCTTC. This encodes CASSFRGAVVGVAANEQFF.

The J gene is TRBJ1-3, the V gene TRBV6-1; the D is unclear. V was shortened by 9 bases and J by 0 bases, with 15 bases between the two germline ends. Germline CDR1 and CDR2: MNHNS and SASEGT. This CDR3 contains 15 residues. This CDR3 is CASEESPSSGNTIYF. For the CDR3, the DNA is TGTGCCAGTGAGGAGTCACCGAGCTCTGGAAACACCATATATTTT.

This chain links TRBV5-4 with TRBJ2-3; 10 bases match TRBD2. The CDR3 is 15 residues long. Germline trimming cut 4 bases from V and 3 bases from J; bases unmatched to any gene: 5. From germline, CDR1 is SGHNT and CDR2 YYREEE (reference sequence). The CDR3 reads CASSPATSGTDTQYF. As DNA, the CDR3 is TGTGCCAGCAGCCCCGCGACTAGCGGGACAGATACGCAGTATTTT.

V gene TRBV27 combines with J gene TRBJ1-3; 7 bases fit TRBD1. Germline CDR1 is MNHEY and CDR2 is SMNVEV (reference sequence). With 6 bases clipped from V and 0 bases from J, the junction kept 5 bases outside the gene matches. The CDR3 is made up of 15 amino acids. This CDR3 is CASRPGTASGNTIYF. The CDR3 nucleotides read TGTGCCAGCAGACCCGGGACAGCCTCTGGAAACACCATATATTTT.

The chain is built from TRBV7-9 and TRBJ2-7, with 9 bases identical to TRBD2. CDR3 length: 16 residues. V shed 2 bases, J shed 5 bases, and the junction held 10 bases outside the gene matches. Per the germline V gene, CDR1 is SEHNR and CDR2 is FQNEAQ (reference sequence). CDR3 DNA: TGTGCCAGCAGCTTAAGTTACTCGCGGGAGGGGAACGAGCAGTACTTC. The encoded protein is CASSLSYSREGNEQYF.

The CDR3 sequence: CASSSTGDTGNTIYF. CDR3 DNA: TGCGCCAGCAGCTCAACAGGGGATACCGGAAACACCATATATTTT. The chain links TRBV5-1 to TRBJ1-3; the match to TRBD1 covers 7 bases. CDR3 length: 15 residues. Looked up from germline, CDR1 is SGHRS and CDR2 is YFSETQ. V gave up 3 bases and J gave up 4 bases; unmatched junction bases: 7.

V and J are TRBV7-2 and TRBJ1-1; weak D call: TRBD1 (6 bases). From germline, CDR1 is SGHTA and CDR2 FQGNSA. V lost 0 bases, J lost 0 bases, and 11 bases lay in between. The CDR3 covers 16 residues. The CDR3 is CASSLAAGAMNTEAFF. The DNA for the CDR3 is TGTGCCAGCAGCTTAGCCGCGGGGGCCATGAACACTGAAGCTTTCTTT.

The chain has TRBV27 and TRBJ1-2; D perhaps matches TRBD1 (6 bases). The germline V and J ends were trimmed by 2 bases and 4 bases, with 8 bases remaining between them. CDR3 length equals 13 residues. Germline CDR1 reads MNHEY; CDR2 reads SMNVEV (reference sequence). The CDR3 DNA sequence: TGTGCCAGCAGTTTAGCAGGGGCCTATGGCTACACCTTC. This encodes CASSLAGAYGYTF.

This chain joins TRBV7-8 and TRBJ2-6; D unresolved. CDR3 length: 14 amino acids. CDR1 is SGHVS, CDR2 FQNEAQ, per germline. Trimming pared 5 bases from V and 0 bases from J, leaving 5 bases between. For the CDR3, the DNA is TGTGCCAGCAGCACACCCTCTGGGGCCAACGTCCTGACTTTC. This codes for CASSTPSGANVLTF.

The chain uses TRBV12-5 and TRBJ1-5, with TRBD1 identical over 9 bases. The V segment lost 4 bases and the J segment 2 bases; nucleotides outside the gene matches: 3. This CDR3 is built from 15 residues. Germline assignment: CDR1 LGHNT and CDR2 FRNRAP. CDR3 region: CASGSRTGGNQPQHF. Written as DNA, the CDR3 is TGTGCTAGTGGTTCGCGGACAGGGGGCAATCAGCCCCAGCATTTT. The full variable domain, completed using reference TRBV12-5 and TRBJ1-5, is DARVTQTPRHKVTEMGQEVTMRCQPILGHNTVFWYRQTMMQGLELLAYFRNRAPLDDSGMPKDRFSAEMPDATLATLKIQPSEPRDSAVYFCASGSRTGGNQPQHFGDGTRLSIL.

This clone was observed once. The CDR3 DNA reads as TGTGCCAGCAGTTTTTCTGCGGGGCCCTACGAGCAGTACTTC. It is translated as CASSFSAGPYEQYF. The chain links TRBV27 to TRBJ2-7; possible D gene TRBD2, 6 bases. Germline V gives CDR1 MNHEY, CDR2 SMNVEV (reference sequence). V was shortened by 3 bases and J by 2 bases, with 11 bases between the two germline ends. There are 14 residues in the CDR3.

The chain carries TRBV7-6 and TRBJ2-5; TRBD2 matches at 13 bases. The CDR3 has 15 amino acids. Germline V gene sequence: CDR1 SGHVS, CDR2 FNYEAQ. The junction had 8 bases not matched to a gene; V was cut back by 6 bases and J by 7 bases. CDR3 region: CASRSGLAGVGTQYF. In DNA, the CDR3 is TGTGCCAGCAGATCCGGACTAGCGGGAGTGGGGACCCAGTACTTC.

The chain carries TRBV15 and TRBJ2-7; a weak D match, TRBD2 (5 bases). Germline values: CDR1 LNHNV, CDR2 YYDKDF (reference sequence). The V end lost 1 base, the J end lost 2 bases, and 12 bases lay between the germline ends. The CDR3 is made up of 15 amino acids. In nucleotides, the CDR3 is TGTGCCACCAGCAGAGCCTCGGGGTTCCCCTACGAGCAGTACTTC. Encoded protein: CATSRASGFPYEQYF.

The gene calls are TRBV6-1 and TRBJ1-1, with D unclear. The CDR3 has 12 residues. CDR1 MNHNS and CDR2 SASEGT come from the germline V gene. Trimming took 2 bases from V and 6 from J, leaving 7 bases between them. CDR3 in amino acids: CASSETGAEAFF. CDR3 sequence (DNA): TGTGCCAGCAGTGAAACCGGGGCTGAAGCTTTCTTT.